The clone carrying this T cell receptor beta chain turned up a few times. The sample is drawn from a study of blood T cell repertoires in COVID-19. Study overall: T cells, B-cell-depleted T cells, or PBMCs supplied cDNA or gDNA.

The repertoire was sequenced with immunoSEQ multiplex PCR; TCRdb's copy has only in-frame clones and lacks some. The sample contains 55,000 to 75,000 clones, approximately 78% of which appear only once. The CDR3 sequence is 14 residues long. Germline CDR1 is MDHEN and CDR2 is SYDVKM. Losses at the gene ends were 7 bases for V and 3 bases for J; bases not matched to a gene: 5. Sequencing was done on a sample of peripheral blood. This receptor was taken from a man older than 75 with acute or convalescent COVID-19. This chain links TRBV28 with TRBJ2-3; 9 bases fit TRBD2. The CDR3 region has the DNA TGTGCCAGCAACGTAGCGGGAGAAACAGATACGCAGTATTTT. Residues: CASNVAGETDTQYF. The variable domain in full, with the rest retrieved from reference TRBV28 and TRBJ2-3, is DVKVTQSSRYLVKRTGEKVFLECVQDMDHENMFWYRQDPGLGLRLIYFSYDVKMKEKGDIPEGYSVSREKKERFSLILESASTNQTSMYLCASNVAGETDTQYFGPGTRLTVL.